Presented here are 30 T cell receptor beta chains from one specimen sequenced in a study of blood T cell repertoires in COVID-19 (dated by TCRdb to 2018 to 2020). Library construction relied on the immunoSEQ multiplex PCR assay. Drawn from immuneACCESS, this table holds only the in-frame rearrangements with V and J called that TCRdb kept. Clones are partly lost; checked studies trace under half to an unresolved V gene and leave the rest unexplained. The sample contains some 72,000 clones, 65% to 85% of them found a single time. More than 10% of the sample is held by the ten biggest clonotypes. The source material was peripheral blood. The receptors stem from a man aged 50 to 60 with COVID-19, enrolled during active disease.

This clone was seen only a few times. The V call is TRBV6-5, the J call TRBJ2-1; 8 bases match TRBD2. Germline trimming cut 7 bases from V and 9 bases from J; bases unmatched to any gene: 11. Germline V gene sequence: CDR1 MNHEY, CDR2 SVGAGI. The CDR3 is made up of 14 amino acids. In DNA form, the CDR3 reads TGTGCCAGCATTTTTAGCGGGACCGCGGGTGAGCAGTTCTTC. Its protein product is CASIFSGTAGEQFF.

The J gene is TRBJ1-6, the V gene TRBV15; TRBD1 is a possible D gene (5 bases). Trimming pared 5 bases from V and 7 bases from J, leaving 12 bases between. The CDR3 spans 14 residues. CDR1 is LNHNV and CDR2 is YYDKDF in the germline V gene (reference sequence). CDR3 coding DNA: TGTGCCACCAGCCGGGAGCGGGGGAATTCACCCCTCCACTTT. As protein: CATSRERGNSPLHF.

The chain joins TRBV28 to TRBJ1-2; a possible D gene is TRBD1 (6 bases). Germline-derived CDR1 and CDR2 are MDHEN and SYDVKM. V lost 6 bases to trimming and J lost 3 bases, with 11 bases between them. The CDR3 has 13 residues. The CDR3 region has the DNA TGTGCCAGCAGGGGGGACATGGACTATGGCTACACCTTC. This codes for CASRGDMDYGYTF.

CDR3 nucleotide sequence: TGTGCCAGCTCTCAGCGGGAGGGCCTTAGCGAGCAGTACTTC. Protein sequence: CASSQREGLSEQYF. The chain uses TRBV18 and TRBJ2-7; 10 bases line up with TRBD2. V lost 6 bases to trimming and J lost 6 bases; unmatched junction nucleotides: 8. The CDR3 is made up of 14 amino acids. Germline V CDR1 and CDR2: KGHSH, LQKENI.

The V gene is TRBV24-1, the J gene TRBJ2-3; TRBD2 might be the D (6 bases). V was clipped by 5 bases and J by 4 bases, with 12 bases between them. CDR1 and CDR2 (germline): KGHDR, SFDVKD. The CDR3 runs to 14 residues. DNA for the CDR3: TGTGCCACCAGTGCCTCGGGGGTGCCAGATACGCAGTATTTT. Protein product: CATSASGVPDTQYF.

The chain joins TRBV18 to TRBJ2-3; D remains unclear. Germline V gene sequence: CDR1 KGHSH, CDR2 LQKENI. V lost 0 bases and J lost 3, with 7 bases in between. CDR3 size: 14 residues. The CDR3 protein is CASSPPARTDTQYF. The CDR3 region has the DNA TGTGCCAGCTCACCACCTGCCAGGACAGATACGCAGTATTTT.

The CDR3 sequence is CASSLRLAAIQETQYF. For the CDR3, the DNA is TGTGCCAGCAGCCTAAGACTAGCGGCCATCCAAGAGACCCAGTACTTC. This chain connects TRBV7-2 to TRBJ2-5; TRBD2 matches at 9 bases. Germline CDR1 reads SGHTA; CDR2 reads FQGNSA. J was trimmed by 1 base and V by 5 bases; bases with no gene match: 8. CDR3 length equals 16 residues.

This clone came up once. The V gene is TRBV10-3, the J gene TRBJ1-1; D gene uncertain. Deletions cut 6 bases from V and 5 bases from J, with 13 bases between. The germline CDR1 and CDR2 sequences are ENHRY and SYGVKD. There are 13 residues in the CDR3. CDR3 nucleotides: TGTGCCATCAGCGGGGATTTACGGACTGAAGCTTTCTTT. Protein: CAISGDLRTEAFF.

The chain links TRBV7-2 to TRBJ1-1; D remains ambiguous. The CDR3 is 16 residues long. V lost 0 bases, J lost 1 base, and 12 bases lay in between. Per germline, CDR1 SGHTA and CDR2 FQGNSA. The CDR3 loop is CASSLAFNRPNTEAFF. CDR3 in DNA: TGTGCCAGCAGCTTAGCGTTTAACAGACCGAACACTGAAGCTTTCTTT.

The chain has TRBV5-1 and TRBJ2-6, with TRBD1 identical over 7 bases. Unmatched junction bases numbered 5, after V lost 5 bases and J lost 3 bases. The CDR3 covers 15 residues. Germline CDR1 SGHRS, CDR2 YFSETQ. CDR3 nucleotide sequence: TGCGCCAGCAGAAACAGGGGTTTTGGGGCCAACGTCCTGACTTTC. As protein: CASRNRGFGANVLTF.

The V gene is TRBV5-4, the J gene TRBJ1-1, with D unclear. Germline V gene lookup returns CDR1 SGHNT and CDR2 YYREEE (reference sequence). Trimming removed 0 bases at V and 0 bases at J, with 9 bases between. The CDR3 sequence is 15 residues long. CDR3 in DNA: TGTGCCAGCAGCTTGGACAGCCGAATGAACACTGAAGCTTTCTTT. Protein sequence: CASSLDSRMNTEAFF.

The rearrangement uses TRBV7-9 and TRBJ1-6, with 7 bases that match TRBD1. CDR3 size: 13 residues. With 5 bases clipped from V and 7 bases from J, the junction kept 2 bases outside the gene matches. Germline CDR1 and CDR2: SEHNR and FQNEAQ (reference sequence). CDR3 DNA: TGTGCCAGCAGCCCGGGACAGAATTCACCCCTCCACTTT. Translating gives CASSPGQNSPLHF.

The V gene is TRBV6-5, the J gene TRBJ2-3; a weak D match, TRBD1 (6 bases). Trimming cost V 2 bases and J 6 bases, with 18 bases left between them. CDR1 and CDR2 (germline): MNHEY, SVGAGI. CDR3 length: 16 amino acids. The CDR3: CASSYGFPGVRDTQYF. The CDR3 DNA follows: TGTGCCAGCAGTTACGGGTTCCCAGGGGTAAGGGATACGCAGTATTTT.

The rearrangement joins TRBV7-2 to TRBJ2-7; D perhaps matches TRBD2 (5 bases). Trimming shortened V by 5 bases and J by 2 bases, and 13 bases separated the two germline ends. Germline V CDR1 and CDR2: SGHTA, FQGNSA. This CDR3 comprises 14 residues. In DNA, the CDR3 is TGTGCCAGCAGCCCCGCAGGAGGCCCCTACGAGCAGTACTTC. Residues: CASSPAGGPYEQYF.

In nucleotides, the CDR3 is TGTGCCAGTAGTATAGGAACAGACTATGGCTACACCTTC. Translating it yields CASSIGTDYGYTF. The rearrangement uses TRBV19 and TRBJ1-2; D ambiguous. Germline assignment: CDR1 LNHDA and CDR2 SQIVND (reference sequence). The length of the CDR3 is 13 residues. V was cut by 1 base and J by 3 bases, with 6 bases left in between.

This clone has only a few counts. CDR3 loop: CASSQVSGSGETQYF. The CDR3 nucleotides are TGCGCCAGCAGCCAAGTTAGCGGGAGTGGGGAGACCCAGTACTTC. The rearrangement joins TRBV4-1 to TRBJ2-5, with 9 bases aligning to TRBD2. Losses at the gene ends were 1 base for V and 5 bases for J; bases not matched to a gene: 5. This CDR3 is 15 amino acids long. From germline, CDR1 is MGHRA and CDR2 YSYEKL.

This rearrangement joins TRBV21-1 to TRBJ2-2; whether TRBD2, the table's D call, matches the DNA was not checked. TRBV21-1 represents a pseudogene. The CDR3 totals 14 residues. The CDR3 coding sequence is TGTGCCAGCCGGCGGACTAGCGGGAGGGCTGAGCTGTTTTTT. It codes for CASRRTSGRAELFF.

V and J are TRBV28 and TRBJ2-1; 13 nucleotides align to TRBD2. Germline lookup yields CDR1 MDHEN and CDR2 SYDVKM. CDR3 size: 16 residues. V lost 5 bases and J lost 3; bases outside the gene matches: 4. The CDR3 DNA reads TGTGCCAGCAGTCCACGACTAGCGGGGGGCTACAATGAGCAGTTCTTC. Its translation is CASSPRLAGGYNEQFF.

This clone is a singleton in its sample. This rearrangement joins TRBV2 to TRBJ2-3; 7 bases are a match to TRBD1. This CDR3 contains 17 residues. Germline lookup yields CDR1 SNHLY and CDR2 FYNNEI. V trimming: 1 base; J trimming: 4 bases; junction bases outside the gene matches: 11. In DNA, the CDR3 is TGTGCCAGCAGTGAAGATTATCGACAGGGTAAAGCAGATACGCAGTATTTT. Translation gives CASSEDYRQGKADTQYF.

CDR3 sequence: CATSESVVAQETQYF. The CDR3 nucleotides read TGTGCCACCAGTGAATCTGTAGTAGCCCAAGAGACCCAGTACTTC. The J gene is TRBJ2-5, the V gene TRBV24-1; no clear D. The V gene's germline CDR1 is KGHDR and CDR2 SFDVKD. This CDR3 spans 15 amino acids. The V and J ends lost 4 bases and 1 base respectively, with 12 bases between them.

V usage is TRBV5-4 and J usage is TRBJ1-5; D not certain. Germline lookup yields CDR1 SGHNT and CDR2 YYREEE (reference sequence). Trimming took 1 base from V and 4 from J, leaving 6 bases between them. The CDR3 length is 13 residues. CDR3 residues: CASSLNPNQPQHF. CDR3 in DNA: TGTGCCAGCAGCTTGAATCCAAATCAGCCCCAGCATTTT.

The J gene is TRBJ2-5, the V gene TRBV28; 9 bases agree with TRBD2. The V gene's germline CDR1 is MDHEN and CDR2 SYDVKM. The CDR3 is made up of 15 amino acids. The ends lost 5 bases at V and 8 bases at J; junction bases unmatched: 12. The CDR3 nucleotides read TGTGCCAGCAGTGCCCTCCAGCGGGAGGTAGAAACCCAGTACTTC. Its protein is CASSALQREVETQYF.

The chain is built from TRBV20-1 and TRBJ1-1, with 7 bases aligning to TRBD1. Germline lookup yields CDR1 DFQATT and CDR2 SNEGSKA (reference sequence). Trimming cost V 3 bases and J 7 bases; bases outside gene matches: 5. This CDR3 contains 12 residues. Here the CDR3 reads CSASGGQLEAFF. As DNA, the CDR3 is TGCAGTGCTAGTGGGGGACAGCTTGAAGCTTTCTTT.

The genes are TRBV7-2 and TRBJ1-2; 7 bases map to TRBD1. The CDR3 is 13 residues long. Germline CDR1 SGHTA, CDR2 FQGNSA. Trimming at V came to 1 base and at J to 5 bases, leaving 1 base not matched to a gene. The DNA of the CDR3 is TGTGCCAGCAGCTTAGAGGGACAGTATGGCTACACCTTC. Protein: CASSLEGQYGYTF.

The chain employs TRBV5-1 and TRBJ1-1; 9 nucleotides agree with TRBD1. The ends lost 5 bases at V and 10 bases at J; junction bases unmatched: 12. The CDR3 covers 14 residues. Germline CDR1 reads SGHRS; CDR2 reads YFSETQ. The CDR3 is CASSAPGQGWVAFF. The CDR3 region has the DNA TGCGCCAGCAGTGCCCCGGGACAGGGATGGGTAGCTTTCTTT. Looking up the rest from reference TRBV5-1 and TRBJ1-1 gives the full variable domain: KAGVTQTPRYLIKTRGQQVTLSCSPISGHRSVSWYQQTPGQGLQFLFEYFSETQRNKGNFPGRFSGRQFSNSRSEMNVSTLELGDSALYLCASSAPGQGWVAFFGQGTRLTVV.

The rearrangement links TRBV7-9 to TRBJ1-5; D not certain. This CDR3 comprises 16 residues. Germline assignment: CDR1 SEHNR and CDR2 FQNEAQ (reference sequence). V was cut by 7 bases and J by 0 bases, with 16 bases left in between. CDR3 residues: CASTSDVNYSNQPQHF. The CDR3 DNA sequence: TGTGCCAGCACTTCAGATGTAAACTATAGCAATCAGCCCCAGCATTTT.

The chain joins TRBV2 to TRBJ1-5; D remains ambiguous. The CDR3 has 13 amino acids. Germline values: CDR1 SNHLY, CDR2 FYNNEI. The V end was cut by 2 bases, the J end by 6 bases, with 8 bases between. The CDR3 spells CASSELEGQPQHF. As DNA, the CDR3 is TGTGCCAGCAGTGAATTAGAGGGTCAGCCCCAGCATTTT.

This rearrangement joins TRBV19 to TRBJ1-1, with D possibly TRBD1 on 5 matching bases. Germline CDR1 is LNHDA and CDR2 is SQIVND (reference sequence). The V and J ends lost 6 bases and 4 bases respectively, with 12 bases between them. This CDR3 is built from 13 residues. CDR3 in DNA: TGTGCCAGTAGCCTGGGGAGGGGCACTGAAGCTTTCTTT. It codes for CASSLGRGTEAFF.

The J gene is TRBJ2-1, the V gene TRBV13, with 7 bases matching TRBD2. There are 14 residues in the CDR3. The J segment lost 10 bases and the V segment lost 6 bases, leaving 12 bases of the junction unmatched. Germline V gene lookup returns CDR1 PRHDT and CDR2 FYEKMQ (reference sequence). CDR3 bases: TGTGCCAGCAGAACGGCTAGCGGTACTCGGGAGCAGTTCTTC. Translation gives CASRTASGTREQFF.

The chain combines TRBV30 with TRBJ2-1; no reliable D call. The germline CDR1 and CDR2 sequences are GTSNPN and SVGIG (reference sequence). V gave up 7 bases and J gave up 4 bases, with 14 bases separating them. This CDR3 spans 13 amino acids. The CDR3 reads CASRENSYNEQFF. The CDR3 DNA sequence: TGTGCCTCCCGAGAGAACTCGTACAATGAGCAGTTCTTC.